This T cell receptor beta chain was observed in a study of blood T cell repertoires in COVID-19. At the level of the study: Whether acute or convalescent, the COVID-19 samples came from the United States, Italy and Spain. The cDNA or gDNA used as material had been derived from T cells, B-cell-depleted T cells, or PBMCs.

This clone was observed at least ten times. TCRdb keeps only in-frame clones here, not all; method: immunoSEQ multiplex PCR. The sample has over 200,000 clones, around nine tenths seen once. Trimming removed 5 bases from V and 6 bases from J, with 14 bases in between. Germline V lookup: CDR1 GTSNPN, CDR2 SVGIG (reference sequence). CDR3 length equals 12 residues. V is TRBV30 and J is TRBJ2-7; TRBD1 might be the D (5 bases). Sample: peripheral blood. The receptor's source is a man between 60 and 75 years old who had recovered from COVID-19. CDR3 nucleotides: TGTGCCTGGGGGGCTTCTGGTACCGAGCAGTACTTC. Translation: CAWGASGTEQYF. The complete variable domain, with remaining parts taken from reference TRBV30 and TRBJ2-7, reads SQTIHQWPATLVQPVGSPLSLECTVEGTSNPNLYWYRQAAGRGLQLLFYSVGIGQISSEVPQNLSASRPQDRQFILSSKKLLLSDSGFYLCAWGASGTEQYFGPGTRLTVT.